This TCR beta chain was obtained from a study of OX40 agonist ivuxolimab in advanced cancers. Study background: Intravenous ivuxolimab at 0.01 to 10 mg/kg was given to patients every 2 weeks. Cancers in dose escalation were hepatocellular, melanoma, renal cell and head and neck. Notes on the study in general: CD4+ T cells averaged fewer expanded clones than CD8+ T cells.

Worth noting for this clone: Its cognate antigen is unknown.

There are 14 residues in the CDR3. V dropped 8 bases and J dropped 5 bases, with 15 bases sitting between them. From germline, CDR1 is SGHVS and CDR2 FNYEAQ. Some clones are missing from TCRdb's copy, which holds only in-frame ones; the method was immunoSEQ multiplex PCR. The sample carries tens of thousands of clones, 88% recorded once. The specimen comprised CD4+ or CD8+ T cells sorted from blood, sampled in a trial of the OX40 agonist ivuxolimab. The chain combines TRBV7-6 with TRBJ2-2; the D gene is possibly TRBD2 (5 bases). The TCR was taken from an adult with an advanced solid tumor such as melanoma, head and neck, liver or kidney cancer. The CDR3 sequence is CASSRGGGTGELFF. The CDR3 DNA follows: TGTGCCAGCTCGCGCGGAGGAGGAACCGGGGAGCTGTTTTTT.